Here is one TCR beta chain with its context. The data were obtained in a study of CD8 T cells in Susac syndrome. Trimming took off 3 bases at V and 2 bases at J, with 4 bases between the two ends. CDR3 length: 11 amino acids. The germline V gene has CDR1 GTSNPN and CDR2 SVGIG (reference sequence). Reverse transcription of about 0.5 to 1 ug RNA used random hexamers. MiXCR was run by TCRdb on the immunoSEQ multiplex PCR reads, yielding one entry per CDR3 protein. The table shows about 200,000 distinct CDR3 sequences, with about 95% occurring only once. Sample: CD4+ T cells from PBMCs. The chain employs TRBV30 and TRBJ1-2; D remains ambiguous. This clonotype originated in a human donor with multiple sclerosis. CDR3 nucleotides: TGTGCCTGGAGCCAAAACTATGGCTACACCTTC. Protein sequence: CAWSQNYGYTF.